The 2 T cell receptor beta chains given below trace back to one sample, sequenced in a study of human T cells and chemical hapten exposure. TCRdb used MiXCR to reprocess the RACE reads, holding one entry per CDR3 protein. The repertoire includes roughly 71,000 distinct CDR3 sequences, around 6.5% of them detected once, and roughly 3% sits in the top ten. Time point in this sample: healthy volunteer bleed at 6 weeks. From whole blood left unfractionated, total RNA was extracted. Sequencing was performed on whole blood. The receptors here all came from a female donor in good health. Some clones in this sample may be carry-over from other donors' samples.

The chain carries TRBV27 and TRBJ2-4; the D gene is possibly TRBD1 (5 bases). The V and J ends lost 8 bases and 8 bases respectively, with 13 bases between them. The germline gives CDR1 MNHEY, CDR2 SMNVEV (reference sequence). This CDR3 spans 12 amino acids. This CDR3 is CASGRDRDIQYF. CDR3 DNA: TGTGCCAGCGGTCGCGACAGAGACATTCAGTACTTC.

This clonotype was seen many times. V gene TRBV6-1 combines with J gene TRBJ2-1; D tentatively fits TRBD1 or TRBD2 (5 bases each). CDR3 length equals 17 residues. V was shortened by 0 bases and J by 4 bases, with 16 bases between the two germline ends. Germline V gene data show CDR1 as MNHNS and CDR2 as SASEGT. CDR3: CASSEARWGRSYNEQFF. For the CDR3, the DNA is TGTGCCAGCAGTGAAGCGAGATGGGGGAGATCATACAATGAGCAGTTCTTC.